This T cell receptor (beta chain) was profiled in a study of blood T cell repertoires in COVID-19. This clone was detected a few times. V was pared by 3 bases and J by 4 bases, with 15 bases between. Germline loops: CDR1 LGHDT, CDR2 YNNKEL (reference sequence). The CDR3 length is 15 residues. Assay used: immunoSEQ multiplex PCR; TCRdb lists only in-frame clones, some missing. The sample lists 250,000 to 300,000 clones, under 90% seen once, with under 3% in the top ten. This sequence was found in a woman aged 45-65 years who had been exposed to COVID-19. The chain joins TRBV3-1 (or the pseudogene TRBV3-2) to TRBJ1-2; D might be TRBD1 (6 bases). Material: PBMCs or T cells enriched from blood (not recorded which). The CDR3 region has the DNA TGTGCCAGCAGCCATCGGACAGTCGATTCCTATGGCTACACCTTC. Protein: CASSHRTVDSYGYTF.